These 10 T cell receptor beta chains came from one sample sequenced in a study of identical twins. One entry per CDR3 protein, called by TCRdb with MiXCR from the 5' RACE reads. The repertoire includes around 1.7 million distinct CDR3 sequences, about 31% of them detected once, and approximately 0.29% sits in the top ten. Sequencing was performed on cord blood. These receptors all stem from a newborn girl in good health.

The chain uses TRBV6-2 or TRBV6-3 and TRBJ2-1; TRBD1 agrees at 10 bases. This CDR3 region has 21 residues. Germline CDR1 and CDR2: MNHEY and SVGEGT. J was trimmed by 3 bases and V by 0 bases; bases with no gene match: 17. For the CDR3, the DNA is TGTGCCAGCAGTTACTCAACGACAGGGGGCGCGAAGCGGGAGTTCTACAATGAGCAGTTCTTC. It yields the protein CASSYSTTGGAKREFYNEQFF.

The rearrangement uses TRBV5-1 and TRBJ1-2; TRBD1 matches at 9 bases. This CDR3 region has 15 residues. J lost 3 bases, V lost 4 bases, and 7 bases had no gene match. CDR1 and CDR2 (germline): SGHRS, YFSETQ. The CDR3 DNA reads as TGCGCCAGCAGCCCCGGGACAGGGACGTACTATGGCTACACCTTC. It specifies CASSPGTGTYYGYTF.

The sample holds a few counts of this clonotype. The genes are TRBV5-6 and TRBJ2-5; D may be TRBD2 (5 bases). This CDR3 spans 15 amino acids. V lost 2 bases to trimming and J lost 3 bases, with 14 bases between them. In germline, CDR1 is SGHDT, CDR2 YYEEEE. CDR3 in amino acids: CASSFREGFKETQYF. DNA of the CDR3: TGTGCCAGCAGCTTCCGGGAAGGATTTAAAGAGACCCAGTACTTC.

This clonotype was counted a few times. This chain uses TRBV5-1 with TRBJ2-1; 13 positions match TRBD2. Germline lookup yields CDR1 SGHRS and CDR2 YFSETQ. The CDR3 length is 16 residues. V was clipped by 1 base and J by 3 bases; unmatched bases: 1. This chain's CDR3 is CASSLTSGRVYNEQFF. CDR3 bases: TGCGCCAGCAGCTTGACTAGCGGGAGGGTCTACAATGAGCAGTTCTTC. The full variable domain, rest sourced from reference TRBV5-1 and TRBJ2-1, is KAGVTQTPRYLIKTRGQQVTLSCSPISGHRSVSWYQQTPGQGLQFLFEYFSETQRNKGNFPGRFSGRQFSNSRSEMNVSTLELGDSALYLCASSLTSGRVYNEQFFGPGTRLTVL.

The V gene is TRBV6-5, the J gene TRBJ1-4, with no clear D. The length of the CDR3 is 14 residues. Trimming shortened V by 8 bases and J by 4 bases, and 14 bases separated the two germline ends. Looked up from germline, CDR1 is MNHEY and CDR2 is SVGAGI. CDR3 coding DNA: TGTGCCAGCTCCCCGTATATGGTTAATGAAAAACTGTTTTTT. Residues: CASSPYMVNEKLFF.

This rearrangement joins TRBV20-1 to TRBJ2-3, with D perhaps assigned TRBD1 or TRBD2 (5 bases each). Trimming left V 5 bases short and J 2 bases short, with 17 bases between. Germline CDR1 reads DFQATT; CDR2 reads SNEGSKA (reference sequence). The length of the CDR3 is 15 residues. The CDR3 DNA follows: TGCAGTGCTGCTTTGGGGACCCTACACACAGATACGCAGTATTTT. It yields the protein CSAALGTLHTDTQYF.

This sequence joins TRBV6-1 and TRBJ2-3; D may correspond to TRBD1 or TRBD2 (5 bases each). V gave up 4 bases and J gave up 2 bases, with 13 bases separating them. The CDR3 extends over 15 amino acids. CDR1 MNHNS and CDR2 SASEGT come from the germline V gene. The CDR3 nucleotides are TGTGCCAGCAGTGTCCGGGACCGCTACACAGATACGCAGTATTTT. Its translation: CASSVRDRYTDTQYF.

This clonotype was observed a handful of times. This chain connects TRBV5-5 to TRBJ2-1, with D perhaps TRBD1 (6 bases). Looked up from germline, CDR1 is SGHKS and CDR2 is YYEKEE (reference sequence). Trimming shortened V by 4 bases and J by 4 bases, and 21 bases separated the two germline ends. The CDR3 is 17 amino acids. The CDR3 DNA is TGTGCCAGCAGCGCGCTACCCGGGCAGGGGATTTACAATGAGCAGTTCTTC. It encodes CASSALPGQGIYNEQFF.

This clonotype showed up just a few times. The chain couples TRBV29-1 to TRBJ2-3, with TRBD2 identical over 16 bases. The CDR3 has 16 amino acids. The V gene's germline CDR1 is SQVTM and CDR2 ANQGSEA. The trim removed 7 bases at V and 2 bases at J, leaving 6 bases unmatched. The CDR3 DNA follows: TGCAGCGCTGCGGGACTAGCGGGGGGGACCACAGATACGCAGTATTTT. It is translated as CSAAGLAGGTTDTQYF.

The chain couples TRBV27 to TRBJ1-2; D perhaps matches TRBD1 (5 bases). The germline V gene encodes CDR1 MNHEY and CDR2 SMNVEV (reference sequence). Trimming removed 5 bases from V and 4 bases from J, with 17 bases in between. CDR3 length: 15 amino acids. The CDR3 nucleotides are TGTGCCAGCAGTCCCCGGACAAGCCTTCCCTATGGCTACACCTTC. This sequence encodes CASSPRTSLPYGYTF.